The source of this T cell receptor (beta chain) is a study of graft-versus-host responses after intestinal transplantation. Looking at the study overall: Multivisceral, liver-intestinal, or isolated intestinal transplants were performed in recipients. Tacrolimus and steroids were given for about 3 years to all recipients after anti-thymocyte globulin induction.

The V end lost 4 bases, the J end lost 0 bases, and 7 bases lay between the germline ends. CDR1 is LNHDA and CDR2 is SQIVND in the germline V gene (reference sequence). The CDR3 contains 15 residues. Worth noting for this clone: The antigen is undetermined.

TCRdb's table, derived via immunoSEQ multiplex PCR, lists solely in-frame clones and lacks some. The sample contains under 150,000 clones, just under 95% of which appear only once. Overall study results and limits: GvH clones appeared in recipient marrow, some first in ileum or blood.

This chain uses TRBV19 with TRBJ2-6; D is possibly TRBD1 or TRBD2 (5 bases each). The specimen was unstimulated CD4+ T cells sorted from spleen or lymph node cells, collected before intestinal transplant. This TCR was sampled from a human donor who received an intestinal transplant. CDR3 nucleotide sequence: TGTGCCAGTAGTAGAGGGGTCTCTGGGGCCAACGTCCTGACTTTC. Translated, it gives CASSRGVSGANVLTF. Combining the CDR3 with reference TRBV19 and TRBJ2-6 gives the whole variable domain DGGITQSPKYLFRKEGQNVTLSCEQNLNHDAMYWYRQDPGQGLRLIYYSQIVNDFQKGDIAEGYSVSREKKESFPLTVTSAQKNPTAFYLCASSRGVSGANVLTFGAGSRLTVL.